These 15 T cell receptor beta chains were sequenced from one sample in a study of T cell repertoires in cytomegalovirus infection (dated by TCRdb to 2018 to 2020). Sequencing was performed on an Illumina HiSeq 1500. Using fastp trimming at Q25 and MiXCR clonotype assembly, TCRdb reanalyzed the public sequencing data and kept in-frame beta chains. Rows matching on CDR3 protein sequence are summarized as one entry with the most common DNA and genes. The sample has 450,000 to 650,000 distinct CDR3 sequences on record, more than 20% of them singletons. The ten largest clones represent approximately 13% of the sample. The material sequenced was PBMCs. All receptors derive from a human donor in good health (CMV status not recorded). Some clones in this sample may be carry-over from other donors' samples.

This clonotype appeared a few times. The gene calls are TRBV6-2 or TRBV6-3 and TRBJ2-3; weak D call: TRBD2 (6 bases). The V end lost 6 bases, the J end lost 1 base, and 17 bases lay between the germline ends. The CDR3 totals 16 residues. CDR1 and CDR2 (germline): MNHEY, SVGEGT. Written as DNA, the CDR3 is TGTGCCAGCAGAGTTCCGGGACTCCCCGGCACAGATACGCAGTATTTT. Translating gives CASRVPGLPGTDTQYF.

The gene calls are TRBV12-3 or TRBV12-4 and TRBJ2-2, with 7 bases that match TRBD1. The CDR3 totals 14 residues. V lost 5 bases to trimming and J lost 4 bases; unmatched junction nucleotides: 4. CDR3 protein: CASSDRAVTGELFF. CDR3 sequence (DNA): TGTGCCAGCAGTGACAGGGCTGTCACCGGGGAGCTGTTTTTT.

This clonotype was detected a few times. The chain is built from TRBV25-1 and TRBJ2-1; D not resolved. Trimming pared 3 bases from V and 0 bases from J, leaving 6 bases between. This CDR3 is 14 amino acids long. CDR1 and CDR2 from the germline V gene are MGHDK and SYGVNS. CDR3 nucleotide sequence: TGTGCCAGCAGTGATTATGGCTCCTACAATGAGCAGTTCTTC. Translated, it gives CASSDYGSYNEQFF. The full variable domain, its missing parts supplied by reference TRBV25-1 and TRBJ2-1, is EADIYQTPRYLVIGTGKKITLECSQTMGHDKMYWYQQDPGMELHLIHYSYGVNSTEKGDLSSESTVSRIRTEHFPLTLESARPSHTSQYLCASSDYGSYNEQFFGPGTRLTVL.

This clonotype was recorded a few times. The J gene is TRBJ2-7, the V gene TRBV7-6; 7 bases are a match to TRBD2. The V gene end was trimmed by 5 bases and the J gene end by 4 bases; junction bases not matched to a gene: 14. The CDR3 has 16 amino acids. Per germline, CDR1 SGHVS and CDR2 FNYEAQ. The CDR3 nucleotides read TGTGCCAGCAGCAGGGACCGAGCGGGATTTCTTTACGAGCAGTACTTC. It translates to CASSRDRAGFLYEQYF.

V is TRBV5-4 and J is TRBJ2-2; 13 bases match TRBD2. The trim removed 4 bases at V and 6 bases at J, leaving 3 bases unmatched. The CDR3 is 15 amino acids. Germline V gene sequence: CDR1 SGHNT, CDR2 YYREEE (reference sequence). CDR3 bases: TGTGCCAGCAGCCAGACTAGCGGGAGGTCCGGGGAGCTGTTTTTT. It encodes CASSQTSGRSGELFF.

This clonotype appeared a few times. The chain links TRBV6-1 to TRBJ2-7, with D perhaps matching TRBD2 (6 bases). CDR3 length: 15 residues. Germline values: CDR1 MNHNS, CDR2 SASEGT. The V end was cut by 4 bases, the J end by 7 bases, with 20 bases between. CDR3 nucleotides: TGTGCCAGCAGTGGGACCGGGACTTTCTTGAGGGAGCAGTACTTC. This sequence encodes CASSGTGTFLREQYF.

The rearrangement joins TRBV7-2 to TRBJ1-2; TRBD1 might be the D (6 bases). Germline V gene data show CDR1 as SGHTA and CDR2 as FQGNSA. Trimming left V 1 base short and J 1 base short, with 16 bases between. This CDR3 has 17 amino acids. This CDR3 is CASSLGVGTPINYGYTF. For the CDR3, the DNA is TGTGCCAGCAGCTTAGGGGTGGGGACACCAATTAACTATGGCTACACCTTC.

V is TRBV7-8 and J is TRBJ1-1, with a possible D match to TRBD1 (5 bases). Germline V gives CDR1 SGHVS, CDR2 FQNEAQ. The V end lost 5 bases, the J end lost 4 bases, and 14 bases lay between the germline ends. This CDR3 spans 14 amino acids. CDR3 sequence: CASSQMGVLTEAFF. CDR3 bases: TGTGCCAGCAGCCAAATGGGGGTCCTCACTGAAGCTTTCTTT.

This clonotype was observed a few times. This sequence joins TRBV6-5 and TRBJ2-7; the match to TRBD1 covers 8 bases. Germline V lookup: CDR1 MNHEY, CDR2 SVGAGI. Trimming took 7 bases from V and 3 from J; bases not matched to a gene: 5. CDR3 length equals 13 residues. The CDR3 DNA reads TGTGCCAGCACGGACAGGGATAGCTACGAGCAGTACTTC. Translation: CASTDRDSYEQYF.

V usage is TRBV6-5 and J usage is TRBJ2-7, with 14 bases lining up with TRBD2. CDR3 length: 15 residues. Germline V CDR1 and CDR2: MNHEY, SVGAGI. J was trimmed by 6 bases and V by 4 bases; bases with no gene match: 5. This CDR3 reads CASSSTGTSGSEQYV. For the CDR3, the DNA is TGTGCCAGCAGTTCTACCGGGACTAGCGGGAGCGAGCAGTACGTC.

This clonotype was seen only a few times. This chain joins TRBV28 and TRBJ2-1; TRBD2 agrees at 8 bases. The germline gives CDR1 MDHEN, CDR2 SYDVKM. This CDR3 contains 13 residues. The J segment lost 8 bases and the V segment lost 5 bases, leaving 5 bases of the junction unmatched. CDR3 DNA sequence: TGTGCCAGCAGTGGGGGACTAGAGGATGAGCAGTTCTTC. The encoded protein is CASSGGLEDEQFF.

CDR3 protein: CSVEKGRSGTDTQYF. The CDR3 DNA reads as TGCAGCGTTGAAAAAGGGCGGAGTGGCACAGATACGCAGTATTTT. The gene calls are TRBV29-1 and TRBJ2-3; no reliable D call. The V end was cut by 2 bases, the J end by 1 base, with 13 bases between. Germline CDR1 reads SQVTM; CDR2 reads ANQGSEA. This CDR3 has 15 amino acids.

J is TRBJ2-1 and V is TRBV5-6; the match to TRBD2 covers 9 bases. CDR3 length: 16 residues. V shed 3 bases and J 2 bases; nucleotides not matched to a gene: 6. Germline CDR1 reads SGHDT; CDR2 reads YYEEEE. This CDR3 is CASSSMTSGPYNEQFF. Here the CDR3 DNA reads TGTGCCAGCAGCTCAATGACTAGCGGACCCTACAATGAGCAGTTCTTC.

This clonotype was picked up many times. The rearrangement joins TRBV12-3 or TRBV12-4 to TRBJ1-2, with a tentative D call TRBD1 (5 bases). The V end was cut by 4 bases, the J end by 8 bases, with 8 bases between. This CDR3 has 11 residues. Here the CDR3 reads CASSSGGGYTF. The CDR3 coding sequence is TGTGCCAGCAGTTCCGGGGGAGGCTACACCTTC.

This clonotype was seen a handful of times. CDR3: CSARRGSYNEQFF. Written as DNA, the CDR3 is TGCAGTGCTAGACGCGGGAGCTACAATGAGCAGTTCTTC. This chain uses TRBV20-1 with TRBJ2-1; TRBD2 aligns across 7 bases. Germline assignment: CDR1 DFQATT and CDR2 SNEGSKA (reference sequence). This CDR3 has 13 amino acids. Trimming took 2 bases from V and 3 from J; bases not matched to a gene: 1.